A selection of T cell receptor beta chains follows, all from one sample in a study of CD8+ T cells in alopecia areata. TCRdb's copy holds only in-frame clones and misses some; the assay was immunoSEQ multiplex PCR. The sample includes fewer than 250,000 clones, about 60% of them seen just once. Sequencing was performed on CD4+ T cells sorted from blood, taken at week 4, from a patient treated with tofacitinib. The receptor source for this set is a human donor with alopecia areata. The CDR3 runs from the conserved cysteine through the conserved F or W. D genes are given only for firm matches. Clone size, where shown, is once, few, many, or a class for clones that have expanded.

v_gene: TRBV5-6; abundance: .; j_gene: TRBJ2-1; d_gene: TRBD1; CDR3aa: CASYRGGSYNEQFF; CDR3nt: TGTGCCAGCTACAGGGGTGGCTCCTACAATGAGCAGTTCTTC
v_gene: TRBV6-1; abundance: .; j_gene: TRBJ2-1; d_gene: TRBD1; CDR3aa: CASSDGQGFISRYNEQFF; CDR3nt: TGTGCCAGCAGTGACGGACAGGGGTTTATTTCAAGGTACAATGAGCAGTTCTTC
v_gene: TRBV6-5; abundance: .; j_gene: TRBJ1-4; d_gene: .; CDR3aa: CASSHRAGAEKLFF; CDR3nt: TGTGCCAGCAGTCATCGAGCTGGGGCGGAAAAACTGTTTTTT
v_gene: TRBV28; abundance: .; j_gene: TRBJ2-3; d_gene: TRBD2; CDR3aa: CASSLAGSSTDTQYF; CDR3nt: TGTGCCAGCTCGCTAGCGGGTTCAAGCACAGATACGCAGTATTTT
v_gene: TRBV30; abundance: .; j_gene: TRBJ1-2; d_gene: .; CDR3aa: CAWSVRRELFYGYTF; CDR3nt: TGTGCCTGGAGTGTACGGCGGGAGCTCTTCTATGGCTACACCTTC
v_gene: TRBV25-1; abundance: .; j_gene: TRBJ2-6; d_gene: .; CDR3aa: CASSAPGANVLTF; CDR3nt: TGTGCCAGCAGTGCCCCTGGGGCCAACGTCCTGACTTTC
v_gene: TRBV5-5; abundance: .; j_gene: TRBJ2-5; d_gene: .; CDR3aa: CASSASGAETQYF; CDR3nt: TGTGCCAGCAGCGCGTCGGGTGCGGAGACCCAGTACTTC
v_gene: TRBV29-1; abundance: few; j_gene: TRBJ2-7; d_gene: TRBD2; CDR3aa: CSVREAGGFHEQYF; CDR3nt: TGCAGCGTGAGAGAAGCGGGAGGGTTCCACGAGCAGTACTTC
v_gene: TRBV5-1; abundance: .; j_gene: TRBJ2-5; d_gene: TRBD2; CDR3aa: CASSLVLASQETQYF; CDR3nt: TGCGCCAGCAGCTTGGTACTAGCGAGTCAAGAGACCCAGTACTTC
v_gene: TRBV4-2; abundance: .; j_gene: TRBJ2-1; d_gene: .; CDR3aa: CASSQQVSNGYNEQFF; CDR3nt: TGTGCCAGCAGCCAACAAGTGTCAAACGGTTACAATGAGCAGTTCTTC
v_gene: TRBV29-1; abundance: .; j_gene: TRBJ2-1; d_gene: TRBD2; CDR3aa: CSVDGSGSGNEQFF; CDR3nt: TGCAGCGTTGATGGTAGCGGGAGTGGCAATGAGCAGTTCTTC
v_gene: TRBV7-9; abundance: .; j_gene: TRBJ2-3; d_gene: .; CDR3aa: CASSLKGSNTDTQYF; CDR3nt: TGTGCCAGCAGCTTGAAGGGGTCCAACACAGATACGCAGTATTTT
v_gene: TRBV4-3; abundance: .; j_gene: TRBJ2-2; d_gene: .; CDR3aa: CASSQDVVDGELFF; CDR3nt: TGCGCCAGCAGCCAAGACGTGGTTGACGGGGAGCTGTTTTTT
v_gene: TRBV30; abundance: few; j_gene: TRBJ2-3; d_gene: TRBD1; CDR3aa: CAWSVRDRVRTDTQYF; CDR3nt: TGTGCCTGGAGTGTTCGGGACAGGGTGCGCACAGATACGCAGTATTTT
v_gene: TRBV5-8; abundance: .; j_gene: TRBJ1-5; d_gene: .; CDR3aa: CASSRWGAPVGNQPQHF; CDR3nt: TGTGCCAGCAGCCGGTGGGGGGCGCCTGTCGGCAATCAGCCCCAGCATTTT
v_gene: TRBV29-1; abundance: .; j_gene: TRBJ2-1; d_gene: .; CDR3aa: CSTQKGQGGLREQFF; CDR3nt: TGCAGCACGCAGAAAGGGCAGGGAGGCCTGCGTGAGCAGTTCTTC
v_gene: TRBV27; abundance: few; j_gene: TRBJ2-1; d_gene: TRBD2; CDR3aa: CASSLTSPGRAVGEQFF; CDR3nt: TGTGCCAGCAGTCTAACTAGCCCCGGGAGGGCCGTCGGTGAGCAGTTCTTC
v_gene: TRBV4-1; abundance: .; j_gene: TRBJ2-7; d_gene: .; CDR3aa: CASSQVVPYEQYF; CDR3nt: TGCGCCAGCAGCCAAGTAGTCCCCTACGAGCAGTACTTC
v_gene: TRBV27; abundance: few; j_gene: TRBJ2-3; d_gene: .; CDR3aa: CASHARGYQSTDTQYF; CDR3nt: TGTGCCAGCCACGCTAGGGGGTACCAGAGCACAGATACGCAGTATTTT
v_gene: TRBV30; abundance: .; j_gene: TRBJ1-2; d_gene: .; CDR3aa: CAWSAKVGRTF; CDR3nt: TGTGCCTGGAGTGCTAAGGTTGGGAGGACCTTC
v_gene: TRBV5-5; abundance: few; j_gene: TRBJ2-4; d_gene: TRBD1; CDR3aa: CASSWAGTGGGNIQYF; CDR3nt: TGTGCCAGCAGCTGGGCCGGGACAGGGGGCGGAAACATTCAGTACTTC
v_gene: TRBV27; abundance: .; j_gene: TRBJ2-6; d_gene: .; CDR3aa: CASSSGGAGANVLTF; CDR3nt: TGTGCCAGCAGTTCTGGGGGCGCGGGGGCCAACGTCCTGACTTTC
v_gene: TRBV5-4; abundance: .; j_gene: TRBJ2-7; d_gene: .; CDR3aa: CASSLPPYEQYF; CDR3nt: TGTGCCAGCAGCCTACCTCCCTACGAGCAGTACTTC
v_gene: TRBV7-8; abundance: .; j_gene: TRBJ2-7; d_gene: .; CDR3aa: CASSLGNLPHYEQYF; CDR3nt: TGTGCCAGCAGCTTAGGCAATCTTCCCCACTACGAGCAGTACTTC
v_gene: TRBV28; abundance: .; j_gene: TRBJ2-5; d_gene: .; CDR3aa: CASSLDGSVQETQYF; CDR3nt: TGTGCCAGCAGCCTAGACGGTAGCGTGCAAGAGACCCAGTACTTC
v_gene: TRBV29-1; abundance: few; j_gene: TRBJ2-5; d_gene: .; CDR3aa: CSVRELAETQYF; CDR3nt: TGCAGCGTTAGGGAGCTAGCGGAGACCCAGTACTTC
v_gene: TRBV10-3; abundance: few; j_gene: TRBJ1-4; d_gene: .; CDR3aa: CAIGTAEKLFF; CDR3nt: TGTGCCATCGGGACTGCTGAAAAACTGTTTTTT
v_gene: TRBV9; abundance: few; j_gene: TRBJ2-3; d_gene: .; CDR3aa: CASSGQVATDTQYF; CDR3nt: TGTGCCAGCAGCGGGCAGGTAGCGACAGATACGCAGTATTTT
v_gene: TRBV5-1; abundance: .; j_gene: TRBJ2-6; d_gene: TRBD1; CDR3aa: CASSKTGSGANVLTF; CDR3nt: TGCGCCAGCAGCAAGACAGGGTCTGGGGCCAACGTCCTGACTTTC
v_gene: TRBV2; abundance: .; j_gene: TRBJ2-1; d_gene: TRBD2; CDR3aa: CASGTIFNEQFF; CDR3nt: TGTGCCAGCGGGACTATTTTCAATGAGCAGTTCTTC
v_gene: TRBV6-4; abundance: .; j_gene: TRBJ2-1; d_gene: .; CDR3aa: CASSVKQGNEQFF; CDR3nt: TGTGCCAGCAGTGTCAAACAGGGTAATGAGCAGTTCTTC
v_gene: TRBV7-8; abundance: once; j_gene: TRBJ2-7; d_gene: TRBD1; CDR3aa: CASSRTSTGVPYEQYF; CDR3nt: TGTGCCAGCAGCCGAACCTCGACAGGGGTTCCCTACGAGCAGTACTTC
v_gene: TRBV5-1; abundance: .; j_gene: TRBJ1-1; d_gene: .; CDR3aa: CASSLVVSGGTEAFF; CDR3nt: TGCGCCAGCAGCTTGGTGGTCTCCGGGGGCACTGAAGCTTTCTTT
v_gene: TRBV29-1; abundance: .; j_gene: TRBJ1-2; d_gene: .; CDR3aa: CSAGRLEGYTF; CDR3nt: TGCAGCGCGGGGAGATTGGAGGGCTACACCTTC
v_gene: TRBV30; abundance: .; j_gene: TRBJ2-7; d_gene: TRBD1; CDR3aa: CAWSRSQGVHEQYF; CDR3nt: TGTGCCTGGAGTAGGTCACAGGGGGTCCACGAGCAGTACTTC
v_gene: TRBV29-1; abundance: .; j_gene: TRBJ2-3; d_gene: TRBD2; CDR3aa: CSASDGGRLDTQYF; CDR3nt: TGCAGCGCCTCGGACGGGGGGAGATTAGATACGCAGTATTTT
v_gene: TRBV10-3; abundance: .; j_gene: TRBJ2-5; d_gene: .; CDR3aa: CAISEPGDLRTQYF; CDR3nt: TGTGCCATCAGTGAGCCAGGGGACCTCAGGACCCAGTACTTC
v_gene: TRBV29-1; abundance: .; j_gene: TRBJ1-1; d_gene: .; CDR3aa: CSGSRRENTEAFF; CDR3nt: TGCAGCGGATCTAGACGGGAGAACACTGAAGCTTTCTTT
v_gene: TRBV18; abundance: few; j_gene: TRBJ2-5; d_gene: .; CDR3aa: CASSPTRVGQETQYF; CDR3nt: TGTGCCAGCTCACCAACCCGGGTCGGGCAAGAGACCCAGTACTTC
v_gene: TRBV9; abundance: .; j_gene: TRBJ2-3; d_gene: .; CDR3aa: CASSVGGTDTQYF; CDR3nt: TGTGCCAGCAGCGTAGGAGGCACAGATACGCAGTATTTT
v_gene: TRBV29-1; abundance: .; j_gene: TRBJ2-6; d_gene: .; CDR3aa: CSVEVRYSGANVLTF; CDR3nt: TGCAGCGTTGAAGTGCGGTACTCTGGGGCCAACGTCCTGACTTTC
v_gene: TRBV10-3; abundance: .; j_gene: TRBJ2-7; d_gene: .; CDR3aa: CAISETSYEQYF; CDR3nt: TGTGCCATCAGTGAGACCTCCTACGAGCAGTACTTC
v_gene: TRBV9; abundance: .; j_gene: TRBJ2-3; d_gene: .; CDR3aa: CASSARVADTQYF; CDR3nt: TGTGCCAGCAGCGCTAGAGTAGCAGATACGCAGTATTTT
v_gene: TRBV7-9; abundance: .; j_gene: TRBJ1-5; d_gene: .; CDR3aa: CASSLVGGNQPQHF; CDR3nt: TGTGCCAGCAGCTTAGTTGGTGGCAATCAGCCCCAGCATTTT
v_gene: TRBV6-5; abundance: .; j_gene: TRBJ1-5; d_gene: .; CDR3aa: CASSLGPGGNQPQHF; CDR3nt: TGTGCCAGCAGTTTGGGACCCGGGGGCAATCAGCCCCAGCATTTT
v_gene: TRBV4-1; abundance: .; j_gene: TRBJ1-4; d_gene: TRBD1; CDR3aa: CASSQKDRGWGNEKLFF; CDR3nt: TGCGCCAGCAGCCAAAAAGACAGGGGTTGGGGTAATGAAAAACTGTTTTTT
v_gene: TRBV5-1; abundance: few; j_gene: TRBJ2-2; d_gene: TRBD2; CDR3aa: CASSLRTSGSPGELFF; CDR3nt: TGCGCCAGCAGCCTACGGACTAGCGGGAGTCCCGGGGAGCTGTTTTTT
v_gene: TRBV29-1; abundance: .; j_gene: TRBJ1-1; d_gene: .; CDR3aa: CSVGDTEAFF; CDR3nt: TGCAGCGTGGGGGACACTGAAGCTTTCTTT
v_gene: TRBV7-8; abundance: once; j_gene: TRBJ1-5; d_gene: .; CDR3aa: CASSLDRNQPQHF; CDR3nt: TGTGCCAGCAGCTTAGACAGAAATCAGCCCCAGCATTTT
v_gene: TRBV2; abundance: few; j_gene: TRBJ2-7; d_gene: .; CDR3aa: CASSTSRGYYEQYF; CDR3nt: TGTGCCAGCAGTACCTCTCGGGGATACTACGAGCAGTACTTC
v_gene: TRBV30; abundance: .; j_gene: TRBJ2-7; d_gene: .; CDR3aa: CAWAPRLGSYEQYF; CDR3nt: TGTGCCTGGGCGCCCCGACTAGGTAGCTACGAGCAGTACTTC
v_gene: TRBV30; abundance: .; j_gene: TRBJ2-7; d_gene: .; CDR3aa: CAWSGDTAYEQYF; CDR3nt: TGTGCCTGGAGTGGAGACACTGCCTACGAGCAGTACTTC
v_gene: TRBV29-1; abundance: .; j_gene: TRBJ1-1; d_gene: .; CDR3aa: CSVDRGRMGTEAFF; CDR3nt: TGCAGCGTTGATCGGGGGAGGATGGGCACTGAAGCTTTCTTT
v_gene: TRBV20-1; abundance: .; j_gene: TRBJ1-2; d_gene: .; CDR3aa: CSARDLYGYTF; CDR3nt: TGCAGTGCTAGAGATCTGTATGGCTACACCTTC
v_gene: TRBV7-9; abundance: few; j_gene: TRBJ2-5; d_gene: .; CDR3aa: CASSPFRETQYF; CDR3nt: TGTGCCAGCAGCCCCTTCCGCGAGACCCAGTACTTC